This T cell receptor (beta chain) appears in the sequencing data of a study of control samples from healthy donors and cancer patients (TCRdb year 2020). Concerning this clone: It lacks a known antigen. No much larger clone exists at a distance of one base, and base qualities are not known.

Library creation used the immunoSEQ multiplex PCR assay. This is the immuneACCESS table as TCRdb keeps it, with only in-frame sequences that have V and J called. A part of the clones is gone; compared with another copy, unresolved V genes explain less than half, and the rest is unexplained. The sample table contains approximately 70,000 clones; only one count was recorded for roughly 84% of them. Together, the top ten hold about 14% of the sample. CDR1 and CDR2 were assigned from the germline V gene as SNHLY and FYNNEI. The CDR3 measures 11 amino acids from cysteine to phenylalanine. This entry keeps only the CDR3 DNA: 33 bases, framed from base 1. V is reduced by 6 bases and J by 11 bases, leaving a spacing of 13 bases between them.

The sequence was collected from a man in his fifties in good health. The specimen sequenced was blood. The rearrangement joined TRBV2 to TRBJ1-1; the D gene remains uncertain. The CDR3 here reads CASSYSGVAFF. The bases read TGTGCCAGCAGCTATTCCGGGGTCGCTTTCTTT.